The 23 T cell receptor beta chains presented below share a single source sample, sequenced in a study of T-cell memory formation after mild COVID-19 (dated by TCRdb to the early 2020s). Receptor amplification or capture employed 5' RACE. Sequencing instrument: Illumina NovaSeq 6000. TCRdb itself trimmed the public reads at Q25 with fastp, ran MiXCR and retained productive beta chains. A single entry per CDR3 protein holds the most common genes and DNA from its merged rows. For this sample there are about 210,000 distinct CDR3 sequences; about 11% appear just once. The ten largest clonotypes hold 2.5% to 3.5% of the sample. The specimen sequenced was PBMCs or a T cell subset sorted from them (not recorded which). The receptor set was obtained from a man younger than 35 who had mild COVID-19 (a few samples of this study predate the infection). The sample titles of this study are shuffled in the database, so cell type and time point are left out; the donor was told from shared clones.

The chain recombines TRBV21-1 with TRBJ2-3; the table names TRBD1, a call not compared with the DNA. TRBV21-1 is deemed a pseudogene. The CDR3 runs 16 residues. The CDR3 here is CASSKEGGWLTDTQYF. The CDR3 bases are TGTGCCAGCAGCAAAGAGGGGGGGTGGCTCACAGATACGCAGTATTTT.

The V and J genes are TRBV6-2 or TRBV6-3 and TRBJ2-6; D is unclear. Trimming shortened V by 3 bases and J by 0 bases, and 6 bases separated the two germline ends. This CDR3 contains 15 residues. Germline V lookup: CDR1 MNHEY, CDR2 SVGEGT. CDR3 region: CASSYHSSGANVLTF. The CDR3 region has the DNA TGTGCCAGCAGTTATCACAGCTCTGGGGCCAACGTCCTGACTTTC.

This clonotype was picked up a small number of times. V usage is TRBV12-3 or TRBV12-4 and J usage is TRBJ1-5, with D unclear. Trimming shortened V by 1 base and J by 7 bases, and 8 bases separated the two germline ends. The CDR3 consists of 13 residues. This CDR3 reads CASSLVGSQPQHF. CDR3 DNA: TGTGCCAGCAGTTTAGTGGGGTCCCAGCCCCAGCATTTT.

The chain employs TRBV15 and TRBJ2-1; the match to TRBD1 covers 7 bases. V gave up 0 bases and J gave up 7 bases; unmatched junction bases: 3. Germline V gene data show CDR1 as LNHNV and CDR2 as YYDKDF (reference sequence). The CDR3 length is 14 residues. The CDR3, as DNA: TGTGCCACCAGCAGAGATTCCAGGGGGAATGAGCAGTTCTTC. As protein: CATSRDSRGNEQFF.

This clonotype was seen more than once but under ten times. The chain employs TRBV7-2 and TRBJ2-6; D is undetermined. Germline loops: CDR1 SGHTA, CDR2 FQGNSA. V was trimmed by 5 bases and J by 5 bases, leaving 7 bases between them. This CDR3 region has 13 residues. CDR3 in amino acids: CASSQNWANVLTF. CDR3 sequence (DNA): TGTGCCAGCAGCCAGAACTGGGCCAACGTCCTGACTTTC.

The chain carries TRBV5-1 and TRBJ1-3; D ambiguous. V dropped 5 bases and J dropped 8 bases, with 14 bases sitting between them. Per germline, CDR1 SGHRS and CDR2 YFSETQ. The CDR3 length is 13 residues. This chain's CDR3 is CASSTPAADTIYF. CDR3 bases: TGCGCCAGCAGTACACCCGCAGCGGACACCATATATTTT.

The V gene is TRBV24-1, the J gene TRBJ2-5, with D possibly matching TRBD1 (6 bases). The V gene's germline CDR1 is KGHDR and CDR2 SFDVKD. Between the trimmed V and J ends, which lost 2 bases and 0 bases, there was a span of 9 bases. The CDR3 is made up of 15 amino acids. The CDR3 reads CATSDWDTYQETQYF. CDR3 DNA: TGTGCCACCAGTGATTGGGACACCTACCAAGAGACCCAGTACTTC.

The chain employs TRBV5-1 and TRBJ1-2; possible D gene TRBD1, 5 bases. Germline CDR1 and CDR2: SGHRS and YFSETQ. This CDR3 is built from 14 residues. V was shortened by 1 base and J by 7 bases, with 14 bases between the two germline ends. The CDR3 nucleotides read TGCGCCAGCAGCTTGTCGAGGGCAGGGAGTGGCTACACCTTC. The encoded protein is CASSLSRAGSGYTF.

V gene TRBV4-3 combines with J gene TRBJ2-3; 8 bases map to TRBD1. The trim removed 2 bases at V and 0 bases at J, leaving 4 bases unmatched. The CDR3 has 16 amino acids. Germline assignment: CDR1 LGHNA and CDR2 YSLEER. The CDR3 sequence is CASSQFRDRSTDTQYF. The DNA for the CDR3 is TGCGCCAGCAGCCAATTCCGGGACAGGAGCACAGATACGCAGTATTTT.

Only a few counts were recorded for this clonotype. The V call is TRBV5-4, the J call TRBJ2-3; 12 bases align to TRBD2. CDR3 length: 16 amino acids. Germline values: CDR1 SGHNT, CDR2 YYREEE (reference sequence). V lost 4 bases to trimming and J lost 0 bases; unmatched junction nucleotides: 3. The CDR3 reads CASSMTSGGSTDTQYF. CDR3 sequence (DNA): TGTGCCAGCAGCATGACTAGCGGGGGTAGCACAGATACGCAGTATTTT.

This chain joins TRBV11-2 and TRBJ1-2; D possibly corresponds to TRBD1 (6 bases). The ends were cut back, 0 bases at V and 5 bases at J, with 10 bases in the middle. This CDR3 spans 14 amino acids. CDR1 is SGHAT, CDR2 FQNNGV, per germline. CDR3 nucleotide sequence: TGTGCCAGCAGCTTAGACAGGGGCATATATGGCTACACCTTC. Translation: CASSLDRGIYGYTF.

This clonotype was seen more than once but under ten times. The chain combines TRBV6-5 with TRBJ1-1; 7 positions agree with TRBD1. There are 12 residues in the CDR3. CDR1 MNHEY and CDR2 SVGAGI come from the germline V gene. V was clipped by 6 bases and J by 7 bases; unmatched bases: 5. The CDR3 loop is CASSRDRDEAFF. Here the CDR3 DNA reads TGTGCCAGCAGCCGAGACAGGGATGAAGCTTTCTTT.

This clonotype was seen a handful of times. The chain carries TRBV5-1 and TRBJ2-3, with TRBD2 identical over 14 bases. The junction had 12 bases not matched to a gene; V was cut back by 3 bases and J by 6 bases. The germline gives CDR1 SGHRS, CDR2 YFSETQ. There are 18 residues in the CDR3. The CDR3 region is CASSSRPTSGGASDTQYF. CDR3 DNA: TGCGCCAGCAGCTCCCGGCCGACTAGCGGGGGGGCCTCGGATACGCAGTATTTT. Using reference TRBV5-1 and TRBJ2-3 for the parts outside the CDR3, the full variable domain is KAGVTQTPRYLIKTRGQQVTLSCSPISGHRSVSWYQQTPGQGLQFLFEYFSETQRNKGNFPGRFSGRQFSNSRSEMNVSTLELGDSALYLCASSSRPTSGGASDTQYFGPGTRLTVL.

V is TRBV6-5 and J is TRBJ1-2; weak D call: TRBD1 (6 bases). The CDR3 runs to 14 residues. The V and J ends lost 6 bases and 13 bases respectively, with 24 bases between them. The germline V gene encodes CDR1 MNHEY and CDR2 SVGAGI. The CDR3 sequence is CASSRDISIPPRTF. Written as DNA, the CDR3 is TGTGCCAGCAGCCGGGACATATCTATCCCCCCTCGCACCTTC.

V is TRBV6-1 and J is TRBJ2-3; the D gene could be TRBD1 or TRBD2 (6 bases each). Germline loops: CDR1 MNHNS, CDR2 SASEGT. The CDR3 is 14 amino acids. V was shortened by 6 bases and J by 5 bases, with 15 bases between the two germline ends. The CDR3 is CASRAGHRGDTQYF. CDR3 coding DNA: TGTGCCAGCAGGGCGGGACATCGGGGAGATACGCAGTATTTT.

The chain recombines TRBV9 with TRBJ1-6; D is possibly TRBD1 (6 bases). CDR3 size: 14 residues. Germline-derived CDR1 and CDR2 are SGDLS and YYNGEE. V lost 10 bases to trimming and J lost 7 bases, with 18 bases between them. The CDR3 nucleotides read TGTGCCTCCCGCCGGGACATCGGCAATTCACCCCTCCACTTT. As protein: CASRRDIGNSPLHF.

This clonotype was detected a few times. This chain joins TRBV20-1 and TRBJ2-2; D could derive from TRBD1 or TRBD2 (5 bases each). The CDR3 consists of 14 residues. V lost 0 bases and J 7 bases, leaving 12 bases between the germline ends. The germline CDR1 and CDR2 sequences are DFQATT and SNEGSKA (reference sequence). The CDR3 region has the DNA TGCAGTGCTAGAGATCCCTCGGGGCACGGGGAGCTGTTTTTT. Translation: CSARDPSGHGELFF.

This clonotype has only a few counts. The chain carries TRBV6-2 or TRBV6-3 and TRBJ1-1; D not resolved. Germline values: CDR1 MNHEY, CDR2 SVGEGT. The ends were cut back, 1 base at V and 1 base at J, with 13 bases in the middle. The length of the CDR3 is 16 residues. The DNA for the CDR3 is TGTGCCAGCAGTTACTTTTCCCCTCCTAGGAACACTGAAGCTTTCTTT. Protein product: CASSYFSPPRNTEAFF.

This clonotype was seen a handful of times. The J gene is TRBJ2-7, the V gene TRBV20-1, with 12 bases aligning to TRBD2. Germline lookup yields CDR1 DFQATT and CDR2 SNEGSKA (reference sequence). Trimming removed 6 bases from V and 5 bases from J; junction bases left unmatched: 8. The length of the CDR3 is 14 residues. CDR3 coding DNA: TGCAGTGCGGGGGGACTAGCGGGTTCGGACGAGCAGTACGTC. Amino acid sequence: CSAGGLAGSDEQYV.

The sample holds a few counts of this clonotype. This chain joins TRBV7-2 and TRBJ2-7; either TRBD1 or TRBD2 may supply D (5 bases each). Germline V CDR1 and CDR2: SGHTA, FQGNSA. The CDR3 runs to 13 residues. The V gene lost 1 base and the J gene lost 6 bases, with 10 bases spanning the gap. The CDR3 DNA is TGTGCCAGCAGCTTAGTGGGACGGGGCGAGCAGTACGTC. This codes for CASSLVGRGEQYV.

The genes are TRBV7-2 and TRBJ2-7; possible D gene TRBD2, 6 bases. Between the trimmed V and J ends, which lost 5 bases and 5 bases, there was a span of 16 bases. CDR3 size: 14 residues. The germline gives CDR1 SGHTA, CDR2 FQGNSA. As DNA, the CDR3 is TGTGCCAGCAGCCGGGGACTCTGGACCGACGAGCAGTACTTC. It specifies CASSRGLWTDEQYF.

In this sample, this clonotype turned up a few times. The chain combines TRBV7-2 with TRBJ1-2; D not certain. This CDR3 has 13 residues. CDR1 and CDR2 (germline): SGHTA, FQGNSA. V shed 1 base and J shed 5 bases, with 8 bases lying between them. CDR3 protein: CASSLGSSYGYTF. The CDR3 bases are TGTGCCAGCAGCTTAGGCTCTTCTTATGGCTACACCTTC. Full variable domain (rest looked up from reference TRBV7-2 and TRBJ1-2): GAGVSQSPSNKVTEKGKDVELRCDPISGHTALYWYRQSLGQGLEFLIYFQGNSAPDKSGLPSDRFSAERTGGSVSTLTIQRTQQEDSAVYLCASSLGSSYGYTFGSGTRLTVV.

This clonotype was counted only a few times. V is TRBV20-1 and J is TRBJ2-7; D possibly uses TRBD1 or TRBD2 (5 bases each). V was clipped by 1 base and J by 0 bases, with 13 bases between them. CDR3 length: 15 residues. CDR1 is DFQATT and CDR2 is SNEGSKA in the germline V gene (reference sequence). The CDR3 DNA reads TGCAGTGCTAGAGGAGGGGCTACCTACTCCTACGAGCAGTACTTC. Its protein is CSARGGATYSYEQYF.